The clone carrying this TCR beta chain was recorded once. Its specificity is unknown. The sample has other DNA sequences that encode this CDR3 too. Clones were sequenced by immunoSEQ multiplex PCR, and TCRdb holds only the in-frame ones, with some missing. Of about 32,000 clones detected, approximately 80% appear once; the ten largest clones hold approximately 10%. The sample originates from a study of a mutant IDH1 vaccine in newly diagnosed glioma. Across the whole study: First vaccine doses came 4-6 weeks after radiotherapy alone, or with temozolomide cycles. Previous care, which was radiotherapy, temozolomide, or both, most often involved both. Week 35 held visit V12, while week 47 held visit V13.

The time point is: week 35, safety follow-up. Vaccine doses each comprised 300 ug of mutant IDH1 20-mer peptide, with topical imiquimod. Each astrocytoma in the donors was new, WHO grade 3 or 4, IDH1-mutant and ATRX-lost. CDR1 KGHSH and CDR2 LQKENI come from the germline V gene. Trimming removed 4 bases from V and 2 bases from J, with 2 bases in between. The CDR3 has 11 residues. This chain uses TRBV18 with TRBJ2-5; D is ambiguous. The source was PBMCs, collected from a glioma patient whose treatment included an IDH1 peptide vaccine. This receptor was taken from a woman aged 35 to 49 with glioma. CDR3 region: CASSRQETQYF. In DNA form, the CDR3 reads TGTGCCAGCTCACGTCAAGAGACCCAGTACTTC.